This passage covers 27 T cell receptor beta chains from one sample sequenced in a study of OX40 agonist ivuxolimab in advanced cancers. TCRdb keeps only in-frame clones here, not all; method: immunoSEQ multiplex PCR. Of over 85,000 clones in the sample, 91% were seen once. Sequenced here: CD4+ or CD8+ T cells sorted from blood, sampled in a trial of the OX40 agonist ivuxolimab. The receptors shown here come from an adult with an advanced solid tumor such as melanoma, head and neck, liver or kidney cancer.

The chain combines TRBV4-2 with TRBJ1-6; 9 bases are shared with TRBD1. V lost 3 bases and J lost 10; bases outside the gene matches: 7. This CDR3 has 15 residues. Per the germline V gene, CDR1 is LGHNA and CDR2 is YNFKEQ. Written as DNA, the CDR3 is TGTGCCAGCAGCCAGGGGGACAGGGCGGGGTCACCCCTCCACTTT. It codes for CASSQGDRAGSPLHF.

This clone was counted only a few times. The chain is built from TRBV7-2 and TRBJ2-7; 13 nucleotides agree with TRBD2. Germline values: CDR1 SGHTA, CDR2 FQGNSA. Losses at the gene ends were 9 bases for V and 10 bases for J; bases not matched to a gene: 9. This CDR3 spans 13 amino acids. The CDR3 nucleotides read TGTGCCAGTTCGACACTAGCGGGAGGGCGACAGTACTTC. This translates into CASSTLAGGRQYF.

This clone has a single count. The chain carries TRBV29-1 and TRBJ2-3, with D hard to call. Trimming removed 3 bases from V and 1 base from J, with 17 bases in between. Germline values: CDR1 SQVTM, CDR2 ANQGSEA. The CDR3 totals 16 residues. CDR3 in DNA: TGCAGCGTTGACTCCCCAGGCCACTTAGGCACAGATACGCAGTATTTT. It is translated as CSVDSPGHLGTDTQYF.

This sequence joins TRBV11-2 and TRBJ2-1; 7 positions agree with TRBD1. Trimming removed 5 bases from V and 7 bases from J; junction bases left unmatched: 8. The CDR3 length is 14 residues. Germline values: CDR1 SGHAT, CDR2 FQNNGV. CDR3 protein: CASSKTTGLNEQFF. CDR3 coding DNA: TGTGCCAGCAGCAAAACGACAGGGCTTAATGAGCAGTTCTTC.

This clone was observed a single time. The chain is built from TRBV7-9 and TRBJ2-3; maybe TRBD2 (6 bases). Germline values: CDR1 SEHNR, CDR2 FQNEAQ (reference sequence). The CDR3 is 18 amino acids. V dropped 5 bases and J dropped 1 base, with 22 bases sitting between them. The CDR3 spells CASSPNRGGRLGTDTQYF. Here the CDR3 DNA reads TGTGCCAGCAGCCCTAACCGAGGAGGGAGGCTGGGCACAGATACGCAGTATTTT.

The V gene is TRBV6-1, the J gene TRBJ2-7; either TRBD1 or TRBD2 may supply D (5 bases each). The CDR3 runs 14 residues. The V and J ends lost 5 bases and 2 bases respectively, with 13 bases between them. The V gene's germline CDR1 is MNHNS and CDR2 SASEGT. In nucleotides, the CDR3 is TGTGCCAGCAGTTTCGGGACGGCAACCTACGAGCAGTACTTC. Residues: CASSFGTATYEQYF.

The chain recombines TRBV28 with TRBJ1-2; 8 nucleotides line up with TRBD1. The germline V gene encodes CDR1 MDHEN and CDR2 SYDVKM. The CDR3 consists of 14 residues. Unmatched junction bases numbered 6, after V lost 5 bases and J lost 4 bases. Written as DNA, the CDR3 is TGTGCCAGCAGTCCCCCGGGACAGGCCTATGGCTACACCTTC. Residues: CASSPPGQAYGYTF.

The CDR3 loop is CASTRRGGDTDTQYF. The CDR3 DNA reads as TGCGCCAGCACCAGGAGGGGTGGAGACACAGATACGCAGTATTTT. The rearrangement links TRBV5-1 to TRBJ2-3; D may be TRBD2 (6 bases). V gave up 6 bases and J gave up 2 bases, with 16 bases separating them. The germline V gene encodes CDR1 SGHRS and CDR2 YFSETQ. The CDR3 consists of 15 residues.

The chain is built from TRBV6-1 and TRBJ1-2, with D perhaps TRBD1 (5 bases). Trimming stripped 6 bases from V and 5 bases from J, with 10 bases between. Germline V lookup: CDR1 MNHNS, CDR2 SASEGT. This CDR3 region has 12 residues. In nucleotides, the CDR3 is TGTGCCAGCAGGCCTGACAGTTATGGCTACACCTTC. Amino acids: CASRPDSYGYTF.

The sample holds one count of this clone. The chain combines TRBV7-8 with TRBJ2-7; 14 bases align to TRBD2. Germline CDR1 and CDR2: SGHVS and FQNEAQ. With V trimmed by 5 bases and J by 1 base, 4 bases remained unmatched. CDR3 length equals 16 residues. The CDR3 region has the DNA TGTGCCAGCAGCATCGGACTAGCGGGAGGTTCCTACGAGCAGTACTTC. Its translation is CASSIGLAGGSYEQYF.

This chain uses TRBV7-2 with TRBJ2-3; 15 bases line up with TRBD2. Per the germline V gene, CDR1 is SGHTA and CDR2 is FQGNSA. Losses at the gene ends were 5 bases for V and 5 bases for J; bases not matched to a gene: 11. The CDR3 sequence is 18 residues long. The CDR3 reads CASSRTHGLAGGLDTQYF. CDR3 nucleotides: TGTGCCAGCAGCCGAACACATGGACTAGCGGGAGGGCTAGATACGCAGTATTTT.

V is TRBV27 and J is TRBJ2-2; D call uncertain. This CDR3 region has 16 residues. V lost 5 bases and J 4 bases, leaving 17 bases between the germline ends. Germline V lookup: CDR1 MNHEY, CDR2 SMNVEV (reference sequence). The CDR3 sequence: CASSPWAALSTGELFF. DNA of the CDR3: TGTGCCAGCAGTCCATGGGCCGCGCTCTCCACCGGGGAGCTGTTTTTT.

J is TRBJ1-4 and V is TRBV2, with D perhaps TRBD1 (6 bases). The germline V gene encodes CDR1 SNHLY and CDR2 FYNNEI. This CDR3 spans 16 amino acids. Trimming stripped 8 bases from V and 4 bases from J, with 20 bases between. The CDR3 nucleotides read TGTGCCAGCTACGGACAGCCCGACGTCCATAATGAAAAACTGTTTTTT. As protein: CASYGQPDVHNEKLFF.

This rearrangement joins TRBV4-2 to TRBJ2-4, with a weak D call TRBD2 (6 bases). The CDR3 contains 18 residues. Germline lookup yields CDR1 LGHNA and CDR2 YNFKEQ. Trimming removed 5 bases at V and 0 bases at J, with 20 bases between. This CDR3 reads CASSSRGDRGLAKNIQYF. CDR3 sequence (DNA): TGTGCCAGCAGCTCAAGAGGGGACCGGGGACTAGCCAAAAACATTCAGTACTTC.

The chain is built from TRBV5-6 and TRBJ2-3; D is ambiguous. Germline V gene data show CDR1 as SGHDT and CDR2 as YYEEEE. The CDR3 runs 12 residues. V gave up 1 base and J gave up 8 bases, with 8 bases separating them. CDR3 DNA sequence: TGTGCCAGCAGCTTGCCCAGAGGTACGCAGTATTTT. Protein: CASSLPRGTQYF. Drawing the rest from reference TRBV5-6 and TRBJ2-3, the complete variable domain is DAGVTQSPTHLIKTRGQQVTLRCSPKSGHDTVSWYQQALGQGPQFIFQYYEEEERQRGNFPDRFSGHQFPNYSSELNVNALLLGDSALYLCASSLPRGTQYFGPGTRLTVL.

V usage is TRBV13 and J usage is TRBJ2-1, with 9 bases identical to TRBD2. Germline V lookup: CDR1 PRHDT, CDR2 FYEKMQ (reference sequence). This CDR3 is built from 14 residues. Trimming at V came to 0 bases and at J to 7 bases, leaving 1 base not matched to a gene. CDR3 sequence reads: CASSLGRGGNEQFF. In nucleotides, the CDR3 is TGTGCCAGCAGCTTAGGGCGGGGGGGAAATGAGCAGTTCTTC.

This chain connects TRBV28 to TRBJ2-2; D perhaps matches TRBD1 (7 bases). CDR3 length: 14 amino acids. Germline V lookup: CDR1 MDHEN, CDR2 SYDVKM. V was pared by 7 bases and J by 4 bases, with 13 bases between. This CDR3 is CASTYRGGTGELFF. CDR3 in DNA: TGTGCCAGCACCTACAGGGGAGGCACCGGGGAGCTGTTTTTT.

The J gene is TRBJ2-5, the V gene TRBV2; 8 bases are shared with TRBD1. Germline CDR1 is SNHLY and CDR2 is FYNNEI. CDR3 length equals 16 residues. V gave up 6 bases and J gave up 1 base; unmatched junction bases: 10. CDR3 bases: TGTGCCAGCAGCCACGGAGACAGGGGTTTCCAAGAGACCCAGTACTTC. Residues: CASSHGDRGFQETQYF.

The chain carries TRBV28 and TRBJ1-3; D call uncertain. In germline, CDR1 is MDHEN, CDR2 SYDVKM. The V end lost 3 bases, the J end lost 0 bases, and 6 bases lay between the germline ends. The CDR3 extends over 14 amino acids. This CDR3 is CASSFRGSGNTIYF. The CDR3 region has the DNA TGTGCCAGCAGTTTTCGGGGCTCTGGAAACACCATATATTTT.

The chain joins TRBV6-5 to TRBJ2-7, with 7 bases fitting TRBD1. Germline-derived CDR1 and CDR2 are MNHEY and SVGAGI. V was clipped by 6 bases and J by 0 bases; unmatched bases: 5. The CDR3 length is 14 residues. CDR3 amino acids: CASRPDRSSYEQYF. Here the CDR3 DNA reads TGTGCCAGCAGACCGGACAGGAGCTCCTACGAGCAGTACTTC.

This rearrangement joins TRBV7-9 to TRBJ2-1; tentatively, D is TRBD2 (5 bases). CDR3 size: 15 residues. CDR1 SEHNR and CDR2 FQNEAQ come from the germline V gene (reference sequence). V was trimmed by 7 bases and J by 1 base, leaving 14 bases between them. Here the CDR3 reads CASKELSVSYNEQFF. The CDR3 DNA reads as TGTGCCAGCAAGGAACTTAGCGTATCCTACAATGAGCAGTTCTTC.

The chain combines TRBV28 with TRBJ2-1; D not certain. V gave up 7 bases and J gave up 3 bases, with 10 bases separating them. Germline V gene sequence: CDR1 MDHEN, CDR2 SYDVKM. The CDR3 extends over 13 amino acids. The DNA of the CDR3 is TGTGCCAGCATGAGGATAGACTACAATGAGCAGTTCTTC. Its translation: CASMRIDYNEQFF.

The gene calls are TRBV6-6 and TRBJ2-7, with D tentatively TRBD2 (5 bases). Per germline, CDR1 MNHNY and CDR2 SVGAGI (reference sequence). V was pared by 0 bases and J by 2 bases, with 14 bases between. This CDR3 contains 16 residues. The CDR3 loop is CASSYSSGRVPYEQYF. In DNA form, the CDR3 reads TGTGCCAGCAGTTACTCGAGCGGACGGGTCCCCTACGAGCAGTACTTC.

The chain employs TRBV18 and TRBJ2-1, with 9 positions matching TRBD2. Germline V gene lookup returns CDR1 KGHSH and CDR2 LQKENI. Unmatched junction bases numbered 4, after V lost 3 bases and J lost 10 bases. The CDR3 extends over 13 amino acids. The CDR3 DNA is TGTGCCAGCTCACCGCCGGGACTAGCAGAGCAGTTCTTC. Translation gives CASSPPGLAEQFF.

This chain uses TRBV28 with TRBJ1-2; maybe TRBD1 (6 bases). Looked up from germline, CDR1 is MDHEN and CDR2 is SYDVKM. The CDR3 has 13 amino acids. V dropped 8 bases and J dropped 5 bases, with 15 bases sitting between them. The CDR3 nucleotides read TGTGCCAGCCGTACAGGGTCCCATTATGGCTACACCTTC. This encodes CASRTGSHYGYTF.

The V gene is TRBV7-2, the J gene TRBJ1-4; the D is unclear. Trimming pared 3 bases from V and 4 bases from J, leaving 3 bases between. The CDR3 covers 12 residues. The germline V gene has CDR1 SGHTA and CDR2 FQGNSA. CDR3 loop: CASSFSNEKLFF. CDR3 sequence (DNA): TGTGCCAGCAGCTTTAGTAATGAAAAACTGTTTTTT.

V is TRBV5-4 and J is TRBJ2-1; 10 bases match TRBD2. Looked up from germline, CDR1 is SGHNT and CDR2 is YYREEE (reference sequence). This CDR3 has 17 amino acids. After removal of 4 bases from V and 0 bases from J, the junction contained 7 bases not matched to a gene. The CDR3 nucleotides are TGTGCCAGCAGCCGGGGACTAGCGAGTCGCTCCTACAATGAGCAGTTCTTC. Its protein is CASSRGLASRSYNEQFF.